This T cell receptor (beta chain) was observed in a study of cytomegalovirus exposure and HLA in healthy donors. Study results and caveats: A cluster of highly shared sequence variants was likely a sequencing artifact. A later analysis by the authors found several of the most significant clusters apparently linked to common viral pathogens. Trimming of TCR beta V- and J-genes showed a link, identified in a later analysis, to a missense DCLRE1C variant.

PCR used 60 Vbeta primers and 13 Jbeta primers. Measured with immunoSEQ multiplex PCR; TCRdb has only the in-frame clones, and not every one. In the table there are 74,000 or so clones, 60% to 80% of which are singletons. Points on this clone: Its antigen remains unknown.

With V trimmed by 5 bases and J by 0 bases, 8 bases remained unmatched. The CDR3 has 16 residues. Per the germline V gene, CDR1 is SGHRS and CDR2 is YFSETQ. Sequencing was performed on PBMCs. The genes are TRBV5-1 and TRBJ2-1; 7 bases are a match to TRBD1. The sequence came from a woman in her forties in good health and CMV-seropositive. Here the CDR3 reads CASRLGTASSYNEQFF. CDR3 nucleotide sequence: TGCGCCAGCAGACTGGGGACAGCGAGCTCCTACAATGAGCAGTTCTTC.